This T cell receptor beta chain comes out of a study of blood T cell repertoires in COVID-19. Whole-study context: Researchers got acute and convalescent COVID-19 samples from the United States, Italy and Spain. PBMCs, B-cell-depleted T cells, or T cells provided the cDNA or gDNA that made up the material.

This CDR3 region has 14 residues. Trimming took off 4 bases at V and 3 bases at J, with 13 bases between the two ends. The germline V gene has CDR1 SGDLS and CDR2 YYNGEE. In the study's own analysis: Amplification of reference gene primers was used by the study to estimate nucleated cell counts. Profiled with immunoSEQ multiplex PCR; TCRdb holds only in-frame clones, not every one. Clone size and the V and J calls come from that table; the DNA yielded D and trimming. The sample has about 170,000 clones, 85% seen once; the top ten hold roughly 8.1%. Seattle patients were enrolled during active infection and followed longitudinally.

Sequenced: peripheral blood. The sequence derives from a woman aged 80 or older with COVID-19, enrolled during active disease. The rearrangement links TRBV9 to TRBJ1-1; D gene unclear. CDR3 bases: TGTGCCAGCAGCCCCACTACCAGCGACACTGAAGCTTTCTTT. It translates to CASSPTTSDTEAFF.